This TCR beta chain was captured in a study of blood T cell repertoires in COVID-19. There are 14 residues in the CDR3. CDR1 and CDR2 from the germline V gene are SGHTA and FQGNSA. With 5 bases removed from V and 3 bases from J, the gap between germline ends came to 11 bases. The protocol was immunoSEQ multiplex PCR, while the TCRdb copy is restricted to in-frame clones and leaves out a portion. Of roughly 220,000 clones detected, roughly 84% appear once; the ten largest clones hold less than 20%. The sample consisted of peripheral blood. The rearrangement joins TRBV7-2 to TRBJ1-5; tentative D call: TRBD1 (5 bases). This sequence was found in a man under 40 with active or convalescent COVID-19. CDR3 in amino acids: CASSPTENNQPQHF. Here the CDR3 DNA reads TGTGCCAGCAGCCCGACAGAAAACAATCAGCCCCAGCATTTT.